This T cell receptor (beta chain) was identified during a study of CXCR3-negative and CXCR3-positive naive CD8 T cells. Germline CDR1 reads LGHNA; CDR2 reads YSLEER. There are 15 residues in the CDR3. Carrying UMI labels, the TRB cDNA libraries were prepared through 5' RACE. Following a re-call of the 5' RACE reads, TCRdb has one entry per CDR3 protein and lacks DNA. There are 45,000 to 70,000 distinct CDR3 sequences in the sample, with 20% to 25% held by the top ten. This receptor was taken from a human donor in good health. Some clones in this sample may be carry-over from other donors' samples. Specimen: memory CD8+ T cells from blood. This chain joins TRBV4-3 and TRBJ2-5; checking the TCRdb D call of TRBD2 is not possible without DNA. The CDR3 sequence is CASSQTSGPRETQYF.